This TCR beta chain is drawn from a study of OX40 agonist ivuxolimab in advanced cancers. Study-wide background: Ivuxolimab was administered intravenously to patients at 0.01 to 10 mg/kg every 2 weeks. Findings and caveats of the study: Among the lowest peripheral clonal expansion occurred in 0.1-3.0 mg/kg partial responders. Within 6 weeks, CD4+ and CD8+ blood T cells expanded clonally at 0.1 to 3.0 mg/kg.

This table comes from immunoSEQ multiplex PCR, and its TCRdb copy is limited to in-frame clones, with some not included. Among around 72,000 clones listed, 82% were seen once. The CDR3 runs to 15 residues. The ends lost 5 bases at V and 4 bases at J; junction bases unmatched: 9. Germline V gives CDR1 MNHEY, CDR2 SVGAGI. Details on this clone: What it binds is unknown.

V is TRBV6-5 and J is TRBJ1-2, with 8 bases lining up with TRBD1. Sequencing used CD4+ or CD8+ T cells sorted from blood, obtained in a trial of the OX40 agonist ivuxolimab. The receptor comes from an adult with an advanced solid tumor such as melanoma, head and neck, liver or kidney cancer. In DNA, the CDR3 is TGTGCCAGCAGTGGGACAGGAAACAGGGGCTATGGCTACACCTTC. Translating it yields CASSGTGNRGYGYTF.